These 3 T cell receptor beta chains were sequenced from one sample in a study of blood T cell repertoires in COVID-19. Sequencing used immunoSEQ multiplex PCR; TCRdb keeps in-frame clones, though not all of them. The data contain roughly 100,000 clones, about four fifths of them singletons. The specimen was peripheral blood. The receptor source for this set is a woman in her 70s with acute or convalescent COVID-19.

This chain joins TRBV5-5 and TRBJ1-2; D is undetermined. This CDR3 is 14 amino acids long. The V gene lost 2 bases and the J gene lost 2 bases, with 10 bases spanning the gap. Germline assignment: CDR1 SGHKS and CDR2 YYEKEE (reference sequence). CDR3 region: CASSFLGDNYGYTF. The CDR3 DNA follows: TGTGCCAGCAGCTTCCTGGGAGACAACTATGGCTACACCTTC.

The chain employs TRBV6-2 or TRBV6-3 and TRBJ2-1; possible D gene TRBD2, 6 bases. The CDR3 has 15 residues. The germline CDR1 and CDR2 sequences are MNHEY and SVGEGT. The V gene lost 2 bases and the J gene lost 0 bases, with 8 bases spanning the gap. The CDR3: CASSYVGGSYNEQFF. The CDR3 DNA reads TGTGCCAGCAGTTACGTGGGAGGCTCCTACAATGAGCAGTTCTTC.

The chain couples TRBV6-5 to TRBJ2-7, with 12 bases aligning to TRBD1. The length of the CDR3 is 15 residues. The V gene end was trimmed by 1 base and the J gene end by 9 bases; junction bases not matched to a gene: 7. The V gene's germline CDR1 is MNHEY and CDR2 SVGAGI. The CDR3 is CASSYFGTGGLRQYF. CDR3 bases: TGTGCCAGCAGTTACTTCGGGACAGGGGGCTTACGGCAGTACTTC.